Sequencing of this T cell receptor (beta chain) was carried out in a study of blood T cell repertoires in COVID-19. Germline-derived CDR1 and CDR2 are LGHNA and YSLEER. V was pared by 2 bases and J by 4 bases, with 11 bases between. This CDR3 spans 15 amino acids. Only in-frame clones appear in the TCRdb table, and some are missing; sequencing was by immunoSEQ multiplex PCR. The table lists approximately 360,000 clones, 83% of them singletons. The sample consisted of PBMCs or T cells enriched from blood (not recorded which). The TCR sequence derives from a woman between 45 and 60 years old who had recovered from COVID-19. This chain links TRBV4-3 with TRBJ2-2, with D maybe TRBD2 (7 bases). CDR3 in amino acids: CASSQKGGATGELFF. CDR3 DNA: TGCGCCAGCAGCCAAAAGGGGGGGGCCACCGGGGAGCTGTTTTTT.